This TCR beta chain derives from a study of cytomegalovirus exposure and HLA in healthy donors. Study results and caveats: According to the study, 160 or so TCR beta chains were cytomegalovirus-associated. In a later analysis, first-cohort TCR clusters were found to tend to co-occur in the 90 to 150 validation repertoires.

The CDR3 loop spans 15 amino acids. V lost 0 bases, J lost 3 bases, and 2 bases stayed unmatched. CDR1 and CDR2 (germline): SGHRS, YFSETQ. TCRdb's table, derived via immunoSEQ multiplex PCR, lists solely in-frame clones and lacks some. The data hold about 200,000 clones, with over 75% observed a single time. With respect to this clone: Antigen: not known. This same CDR3 is encoded by further DNA sequences in the sample.

The specimen was PBMCs. The receptor comes from a woman aged 18-29 years in good health and CMV-seropositive. The rearrangement links TRBV5-1 to TRBJ2-7; 11 bases match TRBD2. CDR3: CASSLELAGGYEQYF. In DNA form, the CDR3 reads TGCGCCAGCAGCTTGGAGCTAGCGGGAGGCTACGAGCAGTACTTC.